The rows below give T cell receptor beta chains drawn from one sample of a study of CD8 T cells in ankylosing spondylitis. TCRdb called the 5' RACE reads again in MiXCR, with one record for every CDR3 protein. The sample holds 150,000 to 200,000 distinct CDR3 sequences, about 20% seen once. The sample taken for sequencing was blood, either unsorted or a sorted T cell fraction (not recorded which). The source of these receptors is a male donor under 30 with ankylosing spondylitis or in good health (not recorded which). CDR3s include the opening cysteine and the closing phenylalanine or tryptophan. Each record gives: V gene, clone size, D gene, J gene, CDR3 DNA, CDR3 protein. The D gene is left open where the match is weak. Not every row has a clone size; where given, it reads once, few, many or a size class.

TRBV5-1,many,NA,TRBJ2-7,TGCGCCAGCAGCTTGAGGGCGGAGCGTCTTAGCTCCTACGAGCAGTACTTC,CASSLRAERLSSYEQYF
TRBV6-5,NA,NA,TRBJ2-7,TGTGCCAGCAGTTATACAGGTACCGACGAGCAGTACTTC,CASSYTGTDEQYF
TRBV20-1,many,NA,TRBJ2-5,TGCAGTGCTATCGGGGTTGTCCAGTACTTC,CSAIGVVQYF
TRBV19,many,NA,TRBJ2-1,TGTGCCAGTAGTATTCCCAGGTGGAATGAGCAGTTCTTC,CASSIPRWNEQFF
TRBV7-2,many,TRBD1,TRBJ2-1,TGTGCCAGCAGCTCTAGATGGACAGGGGCTGAGCAGTTCTTC,CASSSRWTGAEQFF
TRBV20-1,NA,NA,TRBJ2-1,TGCAGTGCTAGGGGTTTGGGGAGCACTTCGGACAATGAGCAGTTCTTC,CSARGLGSTSDNEQFF
TRBV7-6,NA,NA,TRBJ2-5,TGTGCCAGCAGCTTAGCTGGGGCGGTAATCCAAGAGACCCAGTACTTC,CASSLAGAVIQETQYF
TRBV20-1,many,TRBD1,TRBJ1-5,TGCAGTGCTAATCTCTTGGACAGGGTCAATCAGCCCCAGCATTTT,CSANLLDRVNQPQHF
TRBV10-3,NA,NA,TRBJ2-1,TGTGCCATCAGTGGGACCAGAAACAATGAGCAGTTCTTC,CAISGTRNNEQFF
TRBV7-9,NA,NA,TRBJ2-1,TGTGCCAGCAGCTTAATTACAGGGATTTACAATGAGCAGTTCTTC,CASSLITGIYNEQFF
TRBV6-4,NA,NA,TRBJ2-1,TGTGCCAGCAGTACCGGGGCCAACACTGAGCAGTTCTTC,CASSTGANTEQFF
TRBV5-5,many,TRBD1,TRBJ1-1,TGTGCCAGCAGCTCCCCGGGACAGGCGCACACTGAAGCTTTCTTT,CASSSPGQAHTEAFF
TRBV4-3,many,NA,TRBJ2-2,TGCGCCAGCAGCCAAGCCCCGGGACAGAACACCGGGGAGCTGTTTTTT,CASSQAPGQNTGELFF
TRBV9,NA,NA,TRBJ2-1,TGTGCCAGCAGCCCGTATAGGGGGGAGCAGTTCTTC,CASSPYRGEQFF
TRBV6-1,many,TRBD2,TRBJ2-1,TGTGCCAGCAGTCCCGGGACTACCGACTACAATGAGCAGTTCTTC,CASSPGTTDYNEQFF
TRBV3-1,many,NA,TRBJ2-1,TGTGCCAGCAACCGGGACGGCGGCGAGGATGAGCAGTTCTTC,CASNRDGGEDEQFF
TRBV6-5,many,NA,TRBJ1-2,TGTGCCAGCAGTTACTCGTCCATGTCGAATGGCTACACCTTC,CASSYSSMSNGYTF
TRBV25-1,many,TRBD1,TRBJ2-5,TGTGCCAGCAGTGAGGTAGGGGGCGCGGAGACCCAGTACTTC,CASSEVGGAETQYF
TRBV10-3,many,NA,TRBJ1-2,TGTGCCATCAGTGAGAGGTTGGAGGGGACAATGAACTATGGCTACACCTTC,CAISERLEGTMNYGYTF
TRBV9,once,NA,TRBJ2-2,TGTGCCAGCAGCGTGGTGGCGACGAACACCGGGGAGCTGTTTTTT,CASSVVATNTGELFF
TRBV12-3/TRBV12-4,many,TRBD1,TRBJ2-7,TGTGCCAGCAGTTTATGGGGCGTGGGTGGGCAGGGGGTCTACGAGCAGTACTTC,CASSLWGVGGQGVYEQYF
TRBV12-3/TRBV12-4,many,NA,TRBJ2-7,TGTGCCAGCAGTTTTCGATCGATGAGGCGAAGGGACGAGCAGTACTTC,CASSFRSMRRRDEQYF
TRBV12-3/TRBV12-4,many,TRBD1,TRBJ2-7,TGTGCCAGCACCTTGGGAGGGACAGGGGCTACCTACGAGCAGTACTTC,CASTLGGTGATYEQYF
TRBV12-3/TRBV12-4,many,NA,TRBJ2-7,TGTGCCAGCAGTGGGGGCCCCGGGATCACCGGCGAGCAGTACTTC,CASSGGPGITGEQYF
TRBV5-1,many,TRBD2,TRBJ2-1,TGCGCCAGCAGCCTAGCGGGAGGGAATTACAATGAGCAGTTCTTC,CASSLAGGNYNEQFF
TRBV5-6,many,TRBD1,TRBJ1-5,TGTGCCAGCAGCCGACAGGGTACAGGGAGCAATCAGCCCCAGCATTTT,CASSRQGTGSNQPQHF
TRBV29-1,few,NA,TRBJ2-5,TGCAGCGTTGAACGGGACCCCCCAGAGACCCAGTACTTC,CSVERDPPETQYF
TRBV5-6,many,TRBD1,TRBJ1-4,TGTGCCAGCAGCCGGGACAGGGGGCTTGCAACTAATGAAAAACTGTTTTTT,CASSRDRGLATNEKLFF
TRBV5-5,many,NA,TRBJ1-4,TGTGCCAGCATCGCCGTGGGGGAATCAAAACTGTTTTTT,CASIAVGESKLFF
TRBV5-4,NA,TRBD2,TRBJ2-1,TGTGCCAGCAGCCCGCGGGGCGGACTAGCGGGAGCAAGCTCCTACAATGAGCAGTTCTTC,CASSPRGGLAGASSYNEQFF
TRBV6-6,many,TRBD2,TRBJ2-3,TGTGCCAGCAGTTACGCCCCGGGGGGGCGCTACACAGATACGCAGTATTTT,CASSYAPGGRYTDTQYF
TRBV5-6,NA,TRBD2,TRBJ2-5,TGTGCCAGCAGTCCGACTAGCGGGAGGGCCTGGGAGACCCAGTACTTC,CASSPTSGRAWETQYF
TRBV27,many,NA,TRBJ2-7,TGTGCCAGCAGCACACTCGTAACCTACGAGCAGTACTTC,CASSTLVTYEQYF
TRBV18,NA,TRBD1,TRBJ2-3,TGTGCCAGCTCACACGGACAGGTCACCGATACTAGCACAGATACGCAGTATTTT,CASSHGQVTDTSTDTQYF
TRBV6-5,few,TRBD1,TRBJ1-2,TGTGCCAGCACCAGGGACAGGGTTCACTATGGCTACACCTTC,CASTRDRVHYGYTF
TRBV4-3,many,NA,TRBJ2-5,TGCGCCAGCAGCCAAGGAGTCGGGACGATGGACGTAGAGACCCAGTACTTC,CASSQGVGTMDVETQYF
TRBV19,once,NA,TRBJ2-1,TGTGCCAGTAGTATAGGACAACGGATTGAGCAGTTCTTC,CASSIGQRIEQFF
TRBV7-9,NA,NA,TRBJ1-3,TGTGCCAGCCCCCCCACAGGGAAGTCTGGAAACACCATATATTTT,CASPPTGKSGNTIYF
TRBV12-3/TRBV12-4,many,NA,TRBJ1-2,TGTGCCAGCAGTTTACGCATTAACTATGGCTACACCTTC,CASSLRINYGYTF
TRBV18,NA,TRBD2,TRBJ2-1,TGTGCCAGCTCCTTGGCCGCCGGGACTACCGCCACCAATGAGCAGTTCTTC,CASSLAAGTTATNEQFF
TRBV20-1,NA,NA,TRBJ2-5,TGCAGTGCTAGGGAGGGCCAAGAGACCCAGTACTTC,CSAREGQETQYF
TRBV27,NA,TRBD1,TRBJ1-5,TGTGCCAGCAGTGCCGGGACAGGGCCTAATCAGCCCCAGCATTTT,CASSAGTGPNQPQHF
TRBV7-2,many,NA,TRBJ2-7,TGTGCCAGCAGCTTAGTGAGGGGGAGGAGCTCCTACGAGCAGTACTTC,CASSLVRGRSSYEQYF
TRBV29-1,once,NA,TRBJ2-3,TGCAGCGTTGTGGAGGTTAGCACTCATACGCAGTATTTT,CSVVEVSTHTQYF
TRBV20-1,many,NA,TRBJ2-1,TGCAGTGCCGCGCCGGGAGCGTACAATGAGCAGTTCTTC,CSAAPGAYNEQFF